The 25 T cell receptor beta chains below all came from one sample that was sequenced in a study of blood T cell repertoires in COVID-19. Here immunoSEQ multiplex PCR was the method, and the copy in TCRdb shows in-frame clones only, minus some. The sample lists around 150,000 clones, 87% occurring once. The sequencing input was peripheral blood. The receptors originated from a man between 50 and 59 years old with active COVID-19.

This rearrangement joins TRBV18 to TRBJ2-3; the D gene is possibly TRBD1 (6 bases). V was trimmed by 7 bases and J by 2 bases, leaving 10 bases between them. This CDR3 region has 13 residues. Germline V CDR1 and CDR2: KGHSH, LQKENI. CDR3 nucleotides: TGTGCCAGCTGGGGGCAGGTCACAGATACGCAGTATTTT. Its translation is CASWGQVTDTQYF.

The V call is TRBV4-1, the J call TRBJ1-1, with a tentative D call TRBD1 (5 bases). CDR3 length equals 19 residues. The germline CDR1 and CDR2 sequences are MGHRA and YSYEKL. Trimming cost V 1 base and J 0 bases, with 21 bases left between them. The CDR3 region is CASSQGRRGVSRMNTEAFF. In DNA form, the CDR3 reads TGCGCCAGCAGCCAAGGCCGCCGGGGGGTCTCACGAATGAACACTGAAGCTTTCTTT.

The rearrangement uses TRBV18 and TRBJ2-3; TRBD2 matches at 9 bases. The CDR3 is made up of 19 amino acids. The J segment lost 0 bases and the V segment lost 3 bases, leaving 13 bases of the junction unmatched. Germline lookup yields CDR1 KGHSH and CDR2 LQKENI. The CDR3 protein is CASSPLGAGGTSSTDTQYF. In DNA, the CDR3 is TGTGCCAGCTCACCCCTGGGAGCGGGAGGAACCTCTAGCACAGATACGCAGTATTTT.

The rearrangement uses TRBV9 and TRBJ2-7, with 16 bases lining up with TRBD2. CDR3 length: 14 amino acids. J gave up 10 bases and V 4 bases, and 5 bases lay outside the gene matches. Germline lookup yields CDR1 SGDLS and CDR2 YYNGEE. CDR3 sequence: CASSTGTSGGAQYF. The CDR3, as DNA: TGTGCCAGCAGCACCGGGACTAGCGGGGGGGCCCAGTACTTC.

The CDR3 region has the DNA TGTGCCAGCAGCTGGGCCGCGAGTGGCAGTACCACCATATATTTT. It codes for CASSWAASGSTTIYF. This chain links TRBV5-8 with TRBJ1-3, with D hard to call. Germline assignment: CDR1 SGHTS and CDR2 YDEGEE. Trimming took 3 bases from V and 9 from J, leaving 19 bases between them. The CDR3 runs to 15 residues.

The chain's CDR3 is CAISGGVQYTYNEQFF. CDR3 nucleotides: TGTGCCATCAGTGGGGGAGTGCAATACACCTACAATGAGCAGTTCTTC. The rearrangement links TRBV10-3 to TRBJ2-1; the D gene is possibly TRBD2 (5 bases). This CDR3 region has 16 residues. From germline, CDR1 is ENHRY and CDR2 SYGVKD. The ends were cut back, 4 bases at V and 2 bases at J, with 15 bases in the middle.

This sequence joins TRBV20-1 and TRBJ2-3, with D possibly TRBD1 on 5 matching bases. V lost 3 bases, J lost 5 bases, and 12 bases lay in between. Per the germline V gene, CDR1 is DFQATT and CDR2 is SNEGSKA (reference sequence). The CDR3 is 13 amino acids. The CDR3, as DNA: TGCAGTGCTAGTAGGGCAGGGCAAGATACGCAGTATTTT. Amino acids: CSASRAGQDTQYF.

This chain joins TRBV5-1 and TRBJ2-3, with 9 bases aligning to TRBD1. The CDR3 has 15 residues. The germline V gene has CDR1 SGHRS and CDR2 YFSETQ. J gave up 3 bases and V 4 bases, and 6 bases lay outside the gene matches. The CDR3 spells CASSRQGQGTDTQYF. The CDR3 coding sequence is TGCGCCAGCAGCCGGCAGGGACAGGGTACAGATACGCAGTATTTT.

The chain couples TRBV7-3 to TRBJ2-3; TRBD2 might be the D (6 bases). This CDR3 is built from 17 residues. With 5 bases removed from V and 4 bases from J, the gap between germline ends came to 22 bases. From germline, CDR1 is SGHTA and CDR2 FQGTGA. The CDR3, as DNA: TGTGCCAGCAGCCCTAGTCCGTGGGAGGCTAGCTCAGATACGCAGTATTTT. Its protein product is CASSPSPWEASSDTQYF.

CDR3 loop: CASSLSGQFRSPLHF. The CDR3 nucleotides read TGCGCCAGCAGCTTGTCGGGACAGTTTCGATCACCCCTCCACTTT. The rearrangement links TRBV5-1 to TRBJ1-6; TRBD1 aligns across 7 bases. Germline trimming cut 1 base from V and 10 bases from J; bases unmatched to any gene: 8. There are 15 residues in the CDR3. Per germline, CDR1 SGHRS and CDR2 YFSETQ.

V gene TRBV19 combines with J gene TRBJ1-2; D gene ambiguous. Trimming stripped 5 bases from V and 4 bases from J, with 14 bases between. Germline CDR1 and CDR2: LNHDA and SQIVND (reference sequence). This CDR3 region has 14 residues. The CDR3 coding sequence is TGTGCCAGTAGTTACACAGTGGCGGGCTATGGCTACACCTTC. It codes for CASSYTVAGYGYTF.

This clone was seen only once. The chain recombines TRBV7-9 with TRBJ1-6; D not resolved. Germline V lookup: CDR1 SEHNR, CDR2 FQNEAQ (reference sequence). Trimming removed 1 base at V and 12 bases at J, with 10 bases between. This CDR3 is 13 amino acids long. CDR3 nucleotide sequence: TGTGCCAGCAGCTTAGTAAGTCCGGGACCCCTCCACTTT. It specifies CASSLVSPGPLHF.

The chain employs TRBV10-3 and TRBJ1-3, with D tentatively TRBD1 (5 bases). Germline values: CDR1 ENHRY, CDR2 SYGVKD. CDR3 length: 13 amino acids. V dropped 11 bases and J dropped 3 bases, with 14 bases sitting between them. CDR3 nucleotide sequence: TGTGCCCTTGGGGGGGAGTTTGGAAACACCATATATTTT. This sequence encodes CALGGEFGNTIYF.

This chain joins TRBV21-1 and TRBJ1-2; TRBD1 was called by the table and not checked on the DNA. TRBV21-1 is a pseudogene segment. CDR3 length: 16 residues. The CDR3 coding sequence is TGTGCCAGCACGAGGACAGGGATTTGTCCGGGCTATGGCTACACCTTC. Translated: CASTRTGICPGYGYTF.

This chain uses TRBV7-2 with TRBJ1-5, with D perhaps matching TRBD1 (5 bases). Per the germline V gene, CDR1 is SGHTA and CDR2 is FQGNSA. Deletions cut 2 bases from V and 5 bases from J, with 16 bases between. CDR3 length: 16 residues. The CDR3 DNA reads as TGTGCCAGCAGCTTAACCAGACTCGGGGGTTATCAGCCCCAGCATTTT. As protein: CASSLTRLGGYQPQHF.

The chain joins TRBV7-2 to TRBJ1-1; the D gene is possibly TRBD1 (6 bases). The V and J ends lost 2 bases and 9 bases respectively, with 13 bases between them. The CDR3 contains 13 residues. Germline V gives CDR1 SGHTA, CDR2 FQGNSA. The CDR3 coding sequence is TGTGCCAGCAGCTTACCGAACACAGGGAAAGCTTTCTTT. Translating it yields CASSLPNTGKAFF.

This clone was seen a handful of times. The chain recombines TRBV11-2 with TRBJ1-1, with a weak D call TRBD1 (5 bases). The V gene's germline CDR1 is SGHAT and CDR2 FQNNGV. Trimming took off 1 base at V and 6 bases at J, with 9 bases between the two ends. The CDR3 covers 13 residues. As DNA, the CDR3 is TGTGCCAGCAGCTTAGTAGGCAGGGCTGAAGCTTTCTTT. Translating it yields CASSLVGRAEAFF. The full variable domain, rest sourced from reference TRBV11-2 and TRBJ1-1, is EAGVAQSPRYKIIEKRQSVAFWCNPISGHATLYWYQQILGQGPKLLIQFQNNGVVDDSQLPKDRFSAERLKGVDSTLKIQPAKLEDSAVYLCASSLVGRAEAFFGQGTRLTVV.

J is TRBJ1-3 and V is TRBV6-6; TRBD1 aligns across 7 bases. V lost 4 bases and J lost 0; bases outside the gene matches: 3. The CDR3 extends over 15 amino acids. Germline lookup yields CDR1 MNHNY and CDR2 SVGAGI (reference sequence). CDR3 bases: TGTGCCAGCAGTTCAGGACAGGTCTCTGGAAACACCATATATTTT. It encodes CASSSGQVSGNTIYF.

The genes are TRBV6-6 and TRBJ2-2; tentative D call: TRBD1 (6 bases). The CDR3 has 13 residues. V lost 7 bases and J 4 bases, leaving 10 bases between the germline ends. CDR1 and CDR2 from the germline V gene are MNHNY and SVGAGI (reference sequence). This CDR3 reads CASKDRSTGELFF. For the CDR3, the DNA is TGTGCCAGCAAGGACAGAAGCACCGGGGAGCTGTTTTTT.

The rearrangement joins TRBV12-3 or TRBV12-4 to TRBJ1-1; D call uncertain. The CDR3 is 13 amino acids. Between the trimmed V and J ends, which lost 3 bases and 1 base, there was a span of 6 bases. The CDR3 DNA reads TGTGCCAGCAGTTTGTCCGGGAACACTGAAGCTTTCTTT. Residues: CASSLSGNTEAFF.

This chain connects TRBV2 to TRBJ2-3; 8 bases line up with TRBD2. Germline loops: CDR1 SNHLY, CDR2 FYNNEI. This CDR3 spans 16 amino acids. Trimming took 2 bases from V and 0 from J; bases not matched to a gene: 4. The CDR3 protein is CASSEPAGGSTDTQYF. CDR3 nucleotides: TGTGCCAGCAGTGAACCCGCGGGGGGCAGCACAGATACGCAGTATTTT.

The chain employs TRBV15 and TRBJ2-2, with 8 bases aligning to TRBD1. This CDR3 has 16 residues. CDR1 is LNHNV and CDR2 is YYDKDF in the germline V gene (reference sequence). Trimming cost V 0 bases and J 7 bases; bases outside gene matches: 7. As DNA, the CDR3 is TGTGCCACCAGCAGAGATCCCGCAGGGGGCGGCGGGGAGCTGTTTTTT. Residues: CATSRDPAGGGGELFF.

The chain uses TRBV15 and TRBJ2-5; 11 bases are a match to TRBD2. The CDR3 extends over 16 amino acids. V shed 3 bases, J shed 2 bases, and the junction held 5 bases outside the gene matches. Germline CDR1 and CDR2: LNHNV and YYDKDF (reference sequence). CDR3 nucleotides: TGTGCCACCAGCAGCCGGACTAGCGGGCAGCAAGAGACCCAGTACTTC. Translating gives CATSSRTSGQQETQYF. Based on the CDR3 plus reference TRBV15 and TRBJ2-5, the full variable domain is DAMVIQNPRYQVTQFGKPVTLSCSQTLNHNVMYWYQQKSSQAPKLLFHYYDKDFNNEADTPDNFQSRRPNTSFCFLDIRSPGLGDTAMYLCATSSRTSGQQETQYFGPGTRLLVL.

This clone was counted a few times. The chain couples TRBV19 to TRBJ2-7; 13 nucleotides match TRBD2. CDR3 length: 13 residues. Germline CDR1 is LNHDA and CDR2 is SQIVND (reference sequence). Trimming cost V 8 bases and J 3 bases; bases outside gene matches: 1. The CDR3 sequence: CASRTSGGYEQYF. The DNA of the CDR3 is TGTGCCAGTCGGACTAGCGGGGGCTACGAGCAGTACTTC.

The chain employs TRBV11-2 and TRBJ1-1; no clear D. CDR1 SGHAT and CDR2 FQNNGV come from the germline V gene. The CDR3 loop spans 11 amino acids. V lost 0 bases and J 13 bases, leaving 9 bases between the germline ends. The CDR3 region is CASSLDKAGFF. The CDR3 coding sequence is TGTGCCAGCAGCTTAGACAAGGCGGGTTTCTTT.